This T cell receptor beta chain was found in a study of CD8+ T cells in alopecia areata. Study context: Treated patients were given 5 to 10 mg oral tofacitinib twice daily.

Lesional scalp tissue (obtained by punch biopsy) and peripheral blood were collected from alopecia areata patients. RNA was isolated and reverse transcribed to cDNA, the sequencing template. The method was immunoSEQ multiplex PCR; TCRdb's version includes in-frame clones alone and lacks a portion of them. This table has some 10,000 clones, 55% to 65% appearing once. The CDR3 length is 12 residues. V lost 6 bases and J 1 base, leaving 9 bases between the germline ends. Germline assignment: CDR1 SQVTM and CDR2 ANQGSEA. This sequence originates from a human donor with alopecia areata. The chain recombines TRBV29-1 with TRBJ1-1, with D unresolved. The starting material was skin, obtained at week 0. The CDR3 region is CSVTQANTEAFF. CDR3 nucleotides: TGCAGCGTGACTCAGGCGAACACTGAAGCTTTCTTT.